This T cell receptor (beta chain) was obtained from a study of post-analysis software for immune sequencing data. Study summary: Recorded subtypes: relapsing-remitting, secondary progressive, progressive-relapsing; some patients unannotated. Study outcomes and limitations: Controls showed lower frequencies than patients for several TRBV segments, and TRBV5-6, TRBV5-1 and TRBV20-1 were among these. Normalized Chao1 diversity was significantly reduced in patients versus controls.

Germline V gives CDR1 SQVTM, CDR2 ANQGSEA. The CDR3 runs 15 residues. The ends lost 0 bases at V and 2 bases at J; junction bases unmatched: 5. cDNA libraries of TCR beta carried unique molecular identifiers. T cells numbering about 0.9 to 10 million yielded cDNA molecules that totaled roughly 500,000. TCRdb independently ran MiXCR on the PCR reads; one entry per CDR3 protein. The data contain 740,000 or so distinct CDR3 sequences, about 53% of them singletons. About this clonotype itself: Its target is unknown.

The J gene is TRBJ2-7, the V gene TRBV29-1, with 9 bases that match TRBD1. The material sequenced was blood. This TCR came from a girl aged 10 to 17 with multiple sclerosis. CDR3 bases: TGCAGCGTTGAAGATAGGGACAGGGCCGCCTACGAGCAGTACTTC. Its translation is CSVEDRDRAAYEQYF.